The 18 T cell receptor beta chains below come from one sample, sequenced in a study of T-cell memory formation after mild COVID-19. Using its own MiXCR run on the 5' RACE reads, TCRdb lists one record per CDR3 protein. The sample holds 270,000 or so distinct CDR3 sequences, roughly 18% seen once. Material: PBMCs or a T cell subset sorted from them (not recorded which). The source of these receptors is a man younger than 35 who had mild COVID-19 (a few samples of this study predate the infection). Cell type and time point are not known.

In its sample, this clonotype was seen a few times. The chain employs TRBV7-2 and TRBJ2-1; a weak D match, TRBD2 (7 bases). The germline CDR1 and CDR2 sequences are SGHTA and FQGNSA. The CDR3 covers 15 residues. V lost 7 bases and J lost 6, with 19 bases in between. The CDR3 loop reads CASNRGGGLGNEQFF. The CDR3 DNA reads TGTGCCAGCAACCGGGGCGGGGGCCTCGGCAATGAGCAGTTCTTC.

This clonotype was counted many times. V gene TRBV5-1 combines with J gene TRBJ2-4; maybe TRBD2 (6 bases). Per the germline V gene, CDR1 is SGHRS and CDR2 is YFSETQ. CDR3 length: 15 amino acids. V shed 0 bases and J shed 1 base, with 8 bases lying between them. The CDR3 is CASSLAGGAKNIQYF. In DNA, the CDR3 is TGCGCCAGCAGCTTGGCCGGAGGGGCCAAAAACATTCAGTACTTC.

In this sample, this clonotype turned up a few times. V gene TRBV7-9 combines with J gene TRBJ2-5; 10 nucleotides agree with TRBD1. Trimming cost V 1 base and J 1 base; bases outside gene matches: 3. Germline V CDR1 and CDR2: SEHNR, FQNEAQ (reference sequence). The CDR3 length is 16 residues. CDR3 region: CASSLGDRGPQETQYF. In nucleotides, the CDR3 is TGTGCCAGCAGCTTAGGGGACAGGGGTCCCCAAGAGACCCAGTACTTC. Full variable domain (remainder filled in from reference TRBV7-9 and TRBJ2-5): DTGVSQNPRHKITKRGQNVTFRCDPISEHNRLYWYRQTLGQGPEFLTYFQNEAQLEKSRLLSDRFSAERPKGSFSTLEIQRTEQGDSAMYLCASSLGDRGPQETQYFGPGTRLLVL.

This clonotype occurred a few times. DNA of the CDR3: TGTGCCAGCAGTTTATTTGGGTTCGCCCGGGGGGACATTCAGTACTTC. It translates to CASSLFGFARGDIQYF. The chain employs TRBV28 and TRBJ2-4; TRBD2 agrees at 7 bases. The CDR3 sequence is 16 residues long. Losses at the gene ends were 1 base for V and 8 bases for J; bases not matched to a gene: 11. CDR1 is MDHEN, CDR2 SYDVKM, per germline.

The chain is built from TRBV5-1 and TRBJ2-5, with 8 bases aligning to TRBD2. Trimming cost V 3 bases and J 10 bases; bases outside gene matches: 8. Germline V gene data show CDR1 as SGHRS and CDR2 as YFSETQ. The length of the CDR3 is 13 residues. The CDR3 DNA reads TGCGCCAGCAGCTCGGGACTAGATCAGGACCAGTACTTC. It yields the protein CASSSGLDQDQYF.

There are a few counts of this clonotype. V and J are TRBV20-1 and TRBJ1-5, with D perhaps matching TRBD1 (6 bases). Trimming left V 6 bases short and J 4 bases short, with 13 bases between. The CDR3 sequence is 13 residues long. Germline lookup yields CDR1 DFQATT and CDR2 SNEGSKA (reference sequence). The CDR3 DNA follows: TGCAGTGCCCTGACAGGACGAAATCAGCCCCAGCATTTT. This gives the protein CSALTGRNQPQHF.

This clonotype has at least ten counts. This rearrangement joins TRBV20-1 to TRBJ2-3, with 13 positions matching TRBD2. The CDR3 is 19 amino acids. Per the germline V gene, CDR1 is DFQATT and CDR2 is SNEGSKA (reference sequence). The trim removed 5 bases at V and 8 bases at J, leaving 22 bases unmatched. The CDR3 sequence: CSAQIPRLAGGLNDGTQYF. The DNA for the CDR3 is TGCAGTGCTCAGATTCCCCGACTAGCGGGGGGCCTTAATGATGGTACGCAGTATTTT.

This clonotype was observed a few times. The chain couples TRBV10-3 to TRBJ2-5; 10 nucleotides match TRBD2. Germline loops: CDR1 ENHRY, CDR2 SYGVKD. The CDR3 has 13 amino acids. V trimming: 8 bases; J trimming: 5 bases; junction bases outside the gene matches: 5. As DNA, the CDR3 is TGTGCCATCGCTAGCGGGGGTTGGGAGACCCAGTACTTC. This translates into CAIASGGWETQYF.

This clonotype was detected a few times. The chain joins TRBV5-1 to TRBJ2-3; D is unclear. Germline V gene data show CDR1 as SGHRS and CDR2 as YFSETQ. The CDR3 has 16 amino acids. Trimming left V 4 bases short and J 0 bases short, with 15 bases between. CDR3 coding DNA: TGCGCCAGCAGCGGACCCTCAGGCAGGAGCACAGATACGCAGTATTTT. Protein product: CASSGPSGRSTDTQYF.

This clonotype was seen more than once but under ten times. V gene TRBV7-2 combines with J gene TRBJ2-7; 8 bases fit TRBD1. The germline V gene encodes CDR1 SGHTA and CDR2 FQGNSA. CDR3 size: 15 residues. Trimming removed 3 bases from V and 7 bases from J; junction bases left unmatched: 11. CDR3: CASSFASTGVSEQYF. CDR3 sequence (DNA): TGTGCCAGCAGCTTTGCGTCGACAGGGGTCTCAGAGCAGTACTTC.

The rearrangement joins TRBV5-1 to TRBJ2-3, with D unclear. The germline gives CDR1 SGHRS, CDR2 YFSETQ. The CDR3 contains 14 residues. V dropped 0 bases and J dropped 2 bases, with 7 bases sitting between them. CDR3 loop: CASSLGHNTDTQYF. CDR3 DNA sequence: TGCGCCAGCAGCTTGGGGCACAACACAGATACGCAGTATTTT.

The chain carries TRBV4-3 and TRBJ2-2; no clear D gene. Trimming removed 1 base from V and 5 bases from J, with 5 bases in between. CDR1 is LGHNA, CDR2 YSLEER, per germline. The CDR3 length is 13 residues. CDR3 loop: CASSQGITGELFF. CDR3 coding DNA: TGCGCCAGCAGCCAAGGCATAACCGGGGAGCTGTTTTTT.

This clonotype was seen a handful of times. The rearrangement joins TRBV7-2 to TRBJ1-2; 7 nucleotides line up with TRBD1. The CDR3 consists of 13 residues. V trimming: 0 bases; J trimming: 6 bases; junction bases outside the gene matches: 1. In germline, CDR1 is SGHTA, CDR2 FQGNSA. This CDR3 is CASSLATGNGYTF. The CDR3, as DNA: TGTGCCAGCAGCTTAGCGACAGGGAATGGCTACACCTTC.

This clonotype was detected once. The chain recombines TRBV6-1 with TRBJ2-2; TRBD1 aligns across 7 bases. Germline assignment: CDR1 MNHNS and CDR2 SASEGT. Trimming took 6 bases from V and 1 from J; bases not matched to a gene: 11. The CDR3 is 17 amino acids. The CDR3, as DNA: TGTGCCAGCAGGGCCTACAGGGGCATTGGGAACACCGGGGAGCTGTTTTTT. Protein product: CASRAYRGIGNTGELFF.

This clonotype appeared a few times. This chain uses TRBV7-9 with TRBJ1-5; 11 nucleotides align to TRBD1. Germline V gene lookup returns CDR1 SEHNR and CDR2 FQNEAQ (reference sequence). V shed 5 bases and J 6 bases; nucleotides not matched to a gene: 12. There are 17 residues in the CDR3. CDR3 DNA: TGTGCCAGCAGCCGCGGGGGACAGGGGGGATCCGGTCAGCCCCAGCATTTT. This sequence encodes CASSRGGQGGSGQPQHF.

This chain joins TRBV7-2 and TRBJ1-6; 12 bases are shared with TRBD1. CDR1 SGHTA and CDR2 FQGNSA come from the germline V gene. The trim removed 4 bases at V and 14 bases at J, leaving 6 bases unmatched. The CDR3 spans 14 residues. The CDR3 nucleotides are TGTGCCAGCAGCTGGGGACAGGGGGCGGTTACCCTCCACTTT. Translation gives CASSWGQGAVTLHF.

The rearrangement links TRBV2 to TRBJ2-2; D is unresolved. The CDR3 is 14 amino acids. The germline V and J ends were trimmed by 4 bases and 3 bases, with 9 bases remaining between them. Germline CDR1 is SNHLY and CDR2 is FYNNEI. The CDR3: CASSALVDTGELFF. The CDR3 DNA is TGTGCCAGCAGTGCTTTGGTAGACACCGGGGAGCTGTTTTTT.

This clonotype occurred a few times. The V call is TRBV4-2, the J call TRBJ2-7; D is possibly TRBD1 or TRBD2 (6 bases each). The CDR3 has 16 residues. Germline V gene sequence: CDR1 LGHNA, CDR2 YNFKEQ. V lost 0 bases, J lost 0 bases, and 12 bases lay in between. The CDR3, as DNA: TGTGCCAGCAGCCAAGAATTCAGGGGAGGCTCCTACGAGCAGTACTTC. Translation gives CASSQEFRGGSYEQYF.